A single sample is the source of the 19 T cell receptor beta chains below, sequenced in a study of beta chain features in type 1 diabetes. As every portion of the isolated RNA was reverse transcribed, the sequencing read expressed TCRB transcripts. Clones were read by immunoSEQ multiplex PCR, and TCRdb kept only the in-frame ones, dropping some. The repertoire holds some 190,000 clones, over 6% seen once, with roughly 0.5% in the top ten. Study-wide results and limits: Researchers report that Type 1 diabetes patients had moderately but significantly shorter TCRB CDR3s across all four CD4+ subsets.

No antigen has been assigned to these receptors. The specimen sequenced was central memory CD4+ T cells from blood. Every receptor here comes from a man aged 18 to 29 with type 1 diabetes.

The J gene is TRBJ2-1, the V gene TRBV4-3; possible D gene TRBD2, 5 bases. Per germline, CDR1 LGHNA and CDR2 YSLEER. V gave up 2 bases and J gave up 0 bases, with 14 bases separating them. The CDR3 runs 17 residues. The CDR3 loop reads CASSQRSHGGSYNEQFF. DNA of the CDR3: TGCGCCAGCAGCCAAAGGAGCCATGGAGGCTCCTACAATGAGCAGTTCTTC.

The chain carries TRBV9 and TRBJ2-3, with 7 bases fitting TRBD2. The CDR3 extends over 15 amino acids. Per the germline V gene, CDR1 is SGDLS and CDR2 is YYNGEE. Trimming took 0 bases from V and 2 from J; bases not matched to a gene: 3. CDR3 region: CASSVAGLNTDTQYF. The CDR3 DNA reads TGTGCCAGCAGCGTAGCGGGACTAAACACAGATACGCAGTATTTT.

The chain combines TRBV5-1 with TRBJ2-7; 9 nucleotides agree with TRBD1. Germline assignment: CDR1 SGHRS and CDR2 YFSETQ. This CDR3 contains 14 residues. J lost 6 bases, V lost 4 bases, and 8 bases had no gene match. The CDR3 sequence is CASSARDREGEQYF. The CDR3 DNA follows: TGCGCCAGCAGCGCCCGGGACAGGGAGGGCGAGCAGTACTTC.

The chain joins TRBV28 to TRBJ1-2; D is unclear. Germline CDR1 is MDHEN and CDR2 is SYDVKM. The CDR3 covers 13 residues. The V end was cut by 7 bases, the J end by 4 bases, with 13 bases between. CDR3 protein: CASTLTESYGYTF. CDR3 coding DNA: TGTGCCAGCACCCTTACTGAATCCTATGGCTACACCTTC.

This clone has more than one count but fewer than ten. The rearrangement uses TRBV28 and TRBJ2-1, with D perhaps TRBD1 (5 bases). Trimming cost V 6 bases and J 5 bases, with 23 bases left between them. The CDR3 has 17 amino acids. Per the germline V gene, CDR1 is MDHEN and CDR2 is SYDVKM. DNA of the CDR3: TGTGCCAGCAGCTATGTAGCAGGGAACGGTATTGACAATGAGCAGTTCTTC. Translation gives CASSYVAGNGIDNEQFF.

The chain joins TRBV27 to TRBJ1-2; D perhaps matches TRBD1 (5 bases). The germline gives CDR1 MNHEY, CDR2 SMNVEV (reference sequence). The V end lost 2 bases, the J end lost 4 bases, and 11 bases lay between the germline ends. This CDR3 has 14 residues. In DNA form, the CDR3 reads TGTGCCAGCAGTTTAAGTGGGGGGACCTATGGCTACACCTTC. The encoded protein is CASSLSGGTYGYTF.

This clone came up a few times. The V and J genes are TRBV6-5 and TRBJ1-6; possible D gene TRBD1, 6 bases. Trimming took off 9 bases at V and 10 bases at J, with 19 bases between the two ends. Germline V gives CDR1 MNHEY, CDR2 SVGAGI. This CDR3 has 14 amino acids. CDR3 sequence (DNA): TGTGCCAGTACAAGGGACAATAGAGACTCACCCCTCCACTTT. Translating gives CASTRDNRDSPLHF.

The CDR3 coding sequence is TGTGCCTGGAGTGTTGGGCTTACTCTCGAGCAGTACTTC. Encoded protein: CAWSVGLTLEQYF. The V call is TRBV30, the J call TRBJ2-7; no definite D call. Germline assignment: CDR1 GTSNPN and CDR2 SVGIG (reference sequence). Between the trimmed V and J ends, which lost 0 bases and 6 bases, there was a span of 12 bases. The length of the CDR3 is 13 residues. Based on the CDR3 plus reference TRBV30 and TRBJ2-7, the full variable domain is SQTIHQWPATLVQPVGSPLSLECTVEGTSNPNLYWYRQAAGRGLQLLFYSVGIGQISSEVPQNLSASRPQDRQFILSSKKLLLSDSGFYLCAWSVGLTLEQYFGPGTRLTVT.

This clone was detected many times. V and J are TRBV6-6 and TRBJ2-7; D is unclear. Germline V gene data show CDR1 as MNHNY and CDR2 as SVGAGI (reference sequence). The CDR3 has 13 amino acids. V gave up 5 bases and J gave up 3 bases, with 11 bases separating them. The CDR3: CASSRQTGYEQYF. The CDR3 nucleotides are TGTGCCAGCAGTCGTCAGACTGGCTACGAGCAGTACTTC.

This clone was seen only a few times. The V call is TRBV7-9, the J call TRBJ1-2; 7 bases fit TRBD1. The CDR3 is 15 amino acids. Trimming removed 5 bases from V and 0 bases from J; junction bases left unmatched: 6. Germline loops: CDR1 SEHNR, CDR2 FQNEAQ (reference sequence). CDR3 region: CASSRSTGANYGYTF. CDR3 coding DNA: TGTGCCAGCAGCCGATCCACAGGGGCTAACTATGGCTACACCTTC.

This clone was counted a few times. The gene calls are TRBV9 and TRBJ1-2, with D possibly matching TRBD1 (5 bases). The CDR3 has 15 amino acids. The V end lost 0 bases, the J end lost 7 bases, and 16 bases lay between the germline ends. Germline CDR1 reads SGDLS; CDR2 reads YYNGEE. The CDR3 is CASSVDRGSTSGYTF. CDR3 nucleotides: TGTGCCAGCAGCGTAGATAGGGGTAGCACAAGTGGCTACACCTTC. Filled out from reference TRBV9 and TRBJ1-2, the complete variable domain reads DSGVTQTPKHLITATGQRVTLRCSPRSGDLSVYWYQQSLDQGLQFLIQYYNGEERAKGNILERFSAQQFPDLHSELNLSSLELGDSALYFCASSVDRGSTSGYTFGSGTRLTVV.

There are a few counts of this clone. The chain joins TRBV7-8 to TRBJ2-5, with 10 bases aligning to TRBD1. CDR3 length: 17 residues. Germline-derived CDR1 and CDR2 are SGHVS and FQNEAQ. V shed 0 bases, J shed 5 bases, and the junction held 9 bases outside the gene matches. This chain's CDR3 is CASSLAWAGTGDETQYF. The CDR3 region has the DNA TGTGCCAGCAGCTTAGCCTGGGCCGGGACAGGGGATGAGACCCAGTACTTC.

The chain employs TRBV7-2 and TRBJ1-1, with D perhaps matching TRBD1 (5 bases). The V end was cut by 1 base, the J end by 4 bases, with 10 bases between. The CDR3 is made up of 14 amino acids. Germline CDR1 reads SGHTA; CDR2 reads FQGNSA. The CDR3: CASSLVQGSTEAFF. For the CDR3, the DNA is TGTGCCAGCAGCTTAGTCCAGGGTAGCACTGAAGCTTTCTTT.

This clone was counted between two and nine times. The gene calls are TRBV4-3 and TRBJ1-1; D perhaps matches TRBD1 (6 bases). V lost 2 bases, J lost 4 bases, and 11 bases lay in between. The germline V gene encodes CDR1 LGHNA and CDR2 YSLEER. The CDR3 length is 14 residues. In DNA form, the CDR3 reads TGCGCCAGCAGCCAATACAGGGAGGGCACTGAAGCTTTCTTT. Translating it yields CASSQYREGTEAFF.

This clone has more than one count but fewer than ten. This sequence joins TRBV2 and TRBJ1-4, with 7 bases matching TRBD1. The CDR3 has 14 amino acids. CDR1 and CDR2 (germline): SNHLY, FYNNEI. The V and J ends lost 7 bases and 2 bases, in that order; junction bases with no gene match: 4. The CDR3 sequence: CASTLQGTNEKLFF. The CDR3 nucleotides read TGTGCCAGCACCCTACAGGGGACTAATGAAAAACTGTTTTTT.

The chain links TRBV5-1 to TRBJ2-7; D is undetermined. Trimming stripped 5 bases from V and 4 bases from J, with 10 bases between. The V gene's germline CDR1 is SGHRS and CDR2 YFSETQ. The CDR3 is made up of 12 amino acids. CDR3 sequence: CASRNGEYEQYF. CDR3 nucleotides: TGCGCCAGCAGAAACGGAGAATACGAGCAGTACTTC.

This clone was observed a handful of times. The CDR3 DNA sequence: TGTGCCAGCAGTGAAAGGGACAAGTATGGCTACACCTTC. Amino acid sequence: CASSERDKYGYTF. The rearrangement uses TRBV25-1 and TRBJ1-2, with D maybe TRBD1 (6 bases). V was trimmed by 2 bases and J by 5 bases, leaving 9 bases between them. The CDR3 covers 13 residues. Germline-derived CDR1 and CDR2 are MGHDK and SYGVNS.

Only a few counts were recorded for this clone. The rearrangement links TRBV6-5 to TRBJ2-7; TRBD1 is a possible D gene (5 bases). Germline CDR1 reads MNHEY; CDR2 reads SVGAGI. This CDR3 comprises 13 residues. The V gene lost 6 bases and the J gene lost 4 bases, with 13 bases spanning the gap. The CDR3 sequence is CASRNQQEYEQYF. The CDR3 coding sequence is TGTGCCAGCAGGAATCAACAGGAGTACGAGCAGTACTTC.

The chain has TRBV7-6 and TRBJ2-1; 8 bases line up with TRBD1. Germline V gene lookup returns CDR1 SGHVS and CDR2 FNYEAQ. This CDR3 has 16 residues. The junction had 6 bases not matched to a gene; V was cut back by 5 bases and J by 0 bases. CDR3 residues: CASSIRGLYSYNEQFF. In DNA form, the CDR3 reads TGTGCCAGCAGCATCAGGGGGCTTTACTCCTACAATGAGCAGTTCTTC.